This T cell receptor (beta chain) was identified during a study of OX40 agonist ivuxolimab in advanced cancers. Study-level background: The patients' treatment was ivuxolimab, an agonistic anti-OX40 (CD134) antibody. Dose-escalation patients had hepatocellular carcinoma, melanoma, renal cell or head and neck cancer.

This CDR3 is built from 15 residues. Germline V gene sequence: CDR1 SQVTM, CDR2 ANQGSEA. V was pared by 0 bases and J by 8 bases, with 10 bases of the junction left unmatched. If patients had autoimmune disease history or systemic immunosuppression, they were excluded. Assay: immunoSEQ multiplex PCR; the TCRdb copy retains only in-frame clones and omits some. The table records some 64,000 clones, around 90% of them present only once. Source: CD4+ or CD8+ T cells sorted from blood, taken in a trial of the OX40 agonist ivuxolimab. The clonotype originates from an adult with an advanced solid tumor such as melanoma, head and neck, liver or kidney cancer. The chain links TRBV29-1 to TRBJ2-1; 7 nucleotides align to TRBD2. CDR3: CSVEDALAVGDEQFF. In DNA, the CDR3 is TGCAGCGTTGAAGATGCCCTAGCGGTAGGGGATGAGCAGTTCTTC.